Given below is one T cell receptor beta chain in context. These data belong to a study of blood T cell repertoires in COVID-19. Study at large: Acute and convalescent COVID-19 specimens originated in the United States, Italy and Spain. Nucleic acid was either cDNA or gDNA, and it came from T cells, B-cell-depleted T cells, or PBMCs.

Study processing details: Amplified reference gene primers provided the basis for estimating nucleated cell counts. Data came from immunoSEQ multiplex PCR; TCRdb stores just in-frame clones and leaves some out. The V and J calls and clone size come from that table; D and trimming were worked out from the DNA. The repertoire has about 280,000 clones, about four fifths of them found once; the top ten carry 9.4%. In germline, CDR1 is SGHRS, CDR2 YFSETQ. The V and J ends lost 2 bases and 7 bases, in that order; junction bases with no gene match: 12. This CDR3 is built from 16 residues. The sequenced sample was peripheral blood. The receptor was derived from a woman in her forties or fifties who had recovered from COVID-19. The chain joins TRBV5-1 to TRBJ1-2, with 9 bases aligning to TRBD1. CDR3 nucleotides: TGCGCCAGCAGCTTTACTTCGGGACAGGGCCGAAGTGGCTACACCTTC. Protein: CASSFTSGQGRSGYTF.